Each of the 9 T cell receptor beta chains below was sequenced from the same sample in a study of blood T cell repertoires in COVID-19. The table came from immunoSEQ multiplex PCR; TCRdb's copy has only in-frame clones and leaves some out. The sample consists of tens of thousands of clones, 80% to 85% of them appearing once. Material for sequencing was peripheral blood. The receptors here all came from a woman at least 80 years old with active or convalescent COVID-19.

This clone has a single count. DNA of the CDR3: TGCGCCAGCAGGACCCCGACAGGCGAAATAAACACCATATATTTT. Protein: CASRTPTGEINTIYF. This chain links TRBV10-1 with TRBJ1-3; the D gene is possibly TRBD1 (6 bases). This CDR3 comprises 15 residues. V was trimmed by 6 bases and J by 6 bases, leaving 18 bases between them. Germline V gives CDR1 WNHNN, CDR2 SYGVQD (reference sequence).

By share of the sample, this clone is medium-sized. The chain couples TRBV9 to TRBJ2-3; the match to TRBD2 covers 7 bases. V shed 3 bases, J shed 1 base, and the junction held 2 bases outside the gene matches. Germline V gives CDR1 SGDLS, CDR2 YYNGEE. The CDR3 is made up of 14 amino acids. The CDR3 region has the DNA TGTGCCAGCAGCGGTGGGGGGGGCACAGATACGCAGTATTTT. Amino acids: CASSGGGGTDTQYF.

The chain uses TRBV2 and TRBJ2-2; a possible D gene is TRBD1 (5 bases). The length of the CDR3 is 13 residues. Trimming removed 4 bases from V and 5 bases from J, with 8 bases in between. CDR1 and CDR2 (germline): SNHLY, FYNNEI. CDR3 nucleotides: TGTGCCAGCAGTGGGCAGGGTACCGGGGAGCTGTTTTTT. It encodes CASSGQGTGELFF. Full variable domain (missing parts from reference TRBV2 and TRBJ2-2): EPEVTQTPSHQVTQMGQEVILRCVPISNHLYFYWYRQILGQKVEFLVSFYNNEISEKSEIFDDQFSVERPDGSNFTLKIRSTKLEDSAMYFCASSGQGTGELFFGEGSRLTVL.

The CDR3 loop reads CASSQDSTNYGYTF. As DNA, the CDR3 is TGTGCCAGCAGCCAGGACAGTACCAACTATGGCTACACCTTC. The chain links TRBV5-4 to TRBJ1-2, with a possible D match to TRBD1 (6 bases). The CDR3 spans 14 residues. The V gene lost 4 bases and the J gene lost 2 bases, with 12 bases spanning the gap. The V gene's germline CDR1 is SGHNT and CDR2 YYREEE (reference sequence).

In this sample, this clone turned up a few times. V usage is TRBV3-1 (or the pseudogene TRBV3-2) and J usage is TRBJ2-5; no clear D gene. Germline lookup yields CDR1 LGHDT and CDR2 YNNKEL (reference sequence). The CDR3 loop spans 15 amino acids. V lost 5 bases and J 5 bases, leaving 18 bases between the germline ends. CDR3: CASSFEVELRETQYF. CDR3 bases: TGTGCCAGCAGCTTTGAGGTGGAGCTTAGGGAGACCCAGTACTTC.

This clone has just one count. V usage is TRBV9 and J usage is TRBJ2-2; 16 nucleotides align to TRBD2. The CDR3 spans 19 residues. The germline V gene encodes CDR1 SGDLS and CDR2 YYNGEE. V lost 3 bases, J lost 0 bases, and 5 bases stayed unmatched. The CDR3 DNA reads TGTGCCAGCAGCGGCCAGGGACTAGCGGGGGGGTCGAACACCGGGGAGCTGTTTTTT. It codes for CASSGQGLAGGSNTGELFF.

The gene calls are TRBV6-6 and TRBJ1-1; a weak D match, TRBD1 (6 bases). V gave up 6 bases and J gave up 1 base, with 15 bases separating them. The germline V gene has CDR1 MNHNY and CDR2 SVGAGI (reference sequence). The CDR3 spans 15 residues. The CDR3 nucleotides read TGTGCCAGCAGCCCGAGACAGGTTACGAACACTGAAGCTTTCTTT. Its protein is CASSPRQVTNTEAFF.

In this sample, this clone turned up a few times. The chain recombines TRBV28 with TRBJ2-7; the D gene is possibly TRBD1 (6 bases). The germline gives CDR1 MDHEN, CDR2 SYDVKM. Trimming took 7 bases from V and 5 from J, leaving 15 bases between them. The CDR3 totals 13 residues. The DNA for the CDR3 is TGTGCCAGCACGGCAACAGGGATCGACGAGCAGTACTTC. It specifies CASTATGIDEQYF.

In its sample, this clone was seen a few times. The chain combines TRBV7-9 with TRBJ1-3, with 10 positions matching TRBD1. V gave up 5 bases and J gave up 4 bases; unmatched junction bases: 8. Germline-derived CDR1 and CDR2 are SEHNR and FQNEAQ (reference sequence). The CDR3 is 16 amino acids. CDR3 residues: CASSEKDRGPGNTIYF. The CDR3 region has the DNA TGTGCCAGCAGCGAGAAAGACAGGGGGCCCGGAAACACCATATATTTT.